This T cell receptor beta chain was documented in a study of shared clonotypes between healthy human individuals. Looked up from germline, CDR1 is SGHAT and CDR2 is FQNNGV. The CDR3 is made up of 14 amino acids. Unmatched junction bases numbered 8, after V lost 5 bases and J lost 5 bases. Authors' analysis steps: As immunoSEQ supplied junction-only sequences (without quality scores), filtering differed. Sequenced by immunoSEQ multiplex PCR; TCRdb stores in-frame clones only, minus some. D and trimming were read from the DNA, whereas the V and J calls and clone size are those reported in that table. The table has 1,400,000 or so clones, roughly 98.5% seen once.

The sequenced sample was naive CD4+ T cells sorted from blood. The subset here: CD45RA+ positively selected. The gene calls are TRBV11-2 and TRBJ1-1; TRBD1 agrees at 7 bases. The clonotype comes from a man aged 25-45 years in good health. The CDR3 DNA reads TGTGCCAGCAGCGGACGACAGGGAGGAACTGAAGCTTTCTTT. Translating it yields CASSGRQGGTEAFF.